This TCR beta chain comes out of a study of immune evolution from preneoplasia to lung adenocarcinoma. CDR1 and CDR2 (germline): SGHTA, FQGNSA. The V end was cut by 5 bases, the J end by 4 bases, with 15 bases between. The CDR3 totals 15 residues. TCRdb's copy holds only in-frame clones and misses some; the assay was immunoSEQ multiplex PCR. The sample includes more than 12,000 clones, roughly 80% of them seen just once. Of note for this clone: The antigen is unknown.

Study conclusions and caveats: Normal lung had highest clonality; later lesions appeared denser, more diverse.

This clonotype was obtained from a person aged 60-80 years with lung adenocarcinoma. The chain employs TRBV7-2 and TRBJ2-1; D may be TRBD1 (6 bases). Input material: FFPE minimally invasive lung adenocarcinoma tissue. The CDR3 DNA sequence: TGTGCCAGCAGCCCCGTTGGGGGCCGGTACAATGAGCAGTTCTTC. It specifies CASSPVGGRYNEQFF.